This is a list of T cell receptor beta chains from one sample in a study of blood T cell repertoires in COVID-19. TCRdb keeps only in-frame clones here, not all; method: immunoSEQ multiplex PCR. The sample carries hundreds of thousands of clones, roughly 86% recorded once. Sample: peripheral blood. These receptor sequences come from a woman in her 30s with COVID-19, enrolled during active disease. CDR3s leave out the opening cysteine and the closing phenylalanine or tryptophan. The order of the fields is clone size, V gene, CDR3 protein. Some rows mark clone size as missing; the rest say once, few, many or name a class of expanded clone.

NA | TRBV5-5 | ASRFPGQGKYEQY
few | TRBV30 | AWNEHQNTEAF
many | TRBV3-1/TRBV3-2 | ASSQEGGRSPLH
NA | TRBV5-4 | ASSVDRGTDTQY
NA | TRBV21-1 | ASRCGASTDTQY
NA | TRBV21-1 | AIPGDRGYEQY
once | TRBV4-3 | ASSSTGRGYT
NA | TRBV6-5 | ASRESPGYGYT
NA | TRBV6-5 | ASSYGQPQHSYEQY
NA | TRBV11-2 | ASSSNTGQDYGYT
NA | TRBV7-8 | ASSPNTPSNQPQH
NA | TRBV30 | AWSGGRGSYNEQF
NA | TRBV10-3 | AIKRLAGEAYEQY
NA | TRBV27 | ASTQLAGKNTGELF
NA | TRBV24-1 | ATSDLGQGDGYT
few | TRBV3-1/TRBV3-2 | ASSQRGLALRGTQY
NA | TRBV7-8 | ASSQRWAGGPGTDTQY
NA | TRBV10-3 | AISLESSYEQY
NA | TRBV24-1 | ATGPGTGSETQY
NA | TRBV7-2 | ASTRERYNEQF
NA | TRBV11-3 | ARVRVPNYGYT
NA | TRBV12-3/TRBV12-4 | ASSQRTEAF
NA | TRBV30 | AWSLGGASYNEQF
NA | TRBV2 | ASSINRGNTGELF
NA | TRBV10-3 | AISSDSGQETQY
NA | TRBV29-1 | SVERTSGVDTQY
NA | TRBV4-1 | ASSPLRTSGTYNEQF
NA | TRBV19 | ASSSGRIDTQY
NA | TRBV5-4 | ASSKEAVYGYT
few | TRBV5-8 | ASSLGSSYNSPLH
once | TRBV29-1 | SARTGNTEAF
NA | TRBV6-6 | ASSYRGTNEKLF
NA | TRBV28 | ASRYRDRSYEQY
NA | TRBV5-1 | ASSLPSSGRTYNEQF
NA | TRBV28 | ASLSGSPYNEQF
NA | TRBV27 | ASSLSRVYGYT
NA | TRBV5-1 | ASSPRAGELSGELF
NA | TRBV20-1 | STKGSNEQY
NA | TRBV5-1 | ASSEGDHRDNEFTDTQY
NA | TRBV9 | ASSVVPAGGVHEQY
NA | TRBV10-1 | ASSESGLAGGTYEQY
NA | TRBV10-1 | ASSGGGSPYEQY
NA | TRBV6-1 | ASSEVGVEHSGSYEQY
NA | TRBV7-9 | ASSPLQGVNEKLF
few | TRBV3-1/TRBV3-2 | ASSQDASGNTIY
NA | TRBV10-3 | AISFSDREDYGYT
NA | TRBV19 | ASSNLRINTGELF
NA | TRBV6-6 | ASSSGTVSFYGYT
once | TRBV24-1 | ATSDSGDVNQPQH
NA | TRBV7-3 | ASSLTPSSYEQY
NA | TRBV29-1 | SVKGGPEDTQY
NA | TRBV6-5 | ASSYPPGGVNTEAF
NA | TRBV3-1/TRBV3-2 | ASSRYSGDSYNEQF
NA | TRBV30 | AWSGQGDTQY
NA | TRBV15 | ATSRSGGYEQY
NA | TRBV6-5 | ASSYRWTSGRAVQY